These T cell receptor beta chains were read from a single sample in a study of OX40 agonist ivuxolimab in advanced cancers. Generated by immunoSEQ multiplex PCR, the TCRdb table keeps only in-frame clones and is missing some. The sample shows 40,000 or so clones, 89% of them seen only once. The material sequenced was CD4+ or CD8+ T cells sorted from blood, taken in a trial of the OX40 agonist ivuxolimab. All receptors come from an adult with an advanced solid tumor such as melanoma, head and neck, liver or kidney cancer. The CDR3 runs from the conserved cysteine through the conserved F or W. The D gene is left open where the match is weak. The size entry is marked missing in some rows and otherwise reads once, few, many or a size class.

d_gene,abundance,v_gene,j_gene,CDR3aa,CDR3nt
-,-,TRBV19,TRBJ1-6,CASSIAKHYNSPLHF,TGTGCCAGTAGTATCGCGAAGCATTATAATTCACCCCTCCACTTT
-,few,TRBV7-9,TRBJ2-1,CASSSRGGASYNEQFF,TGTGCCAGCAGCTCCCGCGGAGGGGCATCCTACAATGAGCAGTTCTTC
-,-,TRBV28,TRBJ1-4,CASSSGALYEKLFF,TGTGCCAGCAGTTCCGGGGCTCTTTATGAAAAACTGTTTTTT
-,-,TRBV29-1,TRBJ2-5,CSVGIETQYF,TGCAGCGTTGGTATAGAGACCCAGTACTTC
-,-,TRBV21-1,TRBJ2-5,CASSSPGRTYQETQYF,TGTGCCAGCAGCTCTCCGGGACGGACTTACCAAGAGACCCAGTACTTC
-,-,TRBV5-1,TRBJ1-2,CASSPSPGTPYGYTF,TGCGCCAGCAGCCCCTCCCCAGGGACACCTTATGGCTACACCTTC
TRBD1,-,TRBV27,TRBJ1-1,CASSSDRGRGSTEAFF,TGTGCCAGCAGTTCGGACAGGGGGCGTGGGTCCACTGAAGCTTTCTTT
-,once,TRBV7-2,TRBJ2-7,CASSLVGGTNTYEQYF,TGTGCCAGCAGCTTAGTTGGCGGGACGAATACCTACGAGCAGTACTTC
-,-,TRBV27,TRBJ1-3,CASSFFGGAGGNTIYF,TGTGCCAGCAGTTTTTTTGGGGGGGCCGGTGGAAACACCATATATTTT
TRBD1,-,TRBV5-4,TRBJ2-5,CASSWGQSQETQYF,TGTGCCAGCAGCTGGGGACAGAGCCAAGAGACCCAGTACTTC
-,-,TRBV11-2,TRBJ1-6,CASSLGAASLSPLHF,TGTGCCAGCAGCTTAGGAGCTGCCAGCCTCTCCCCCCTCCACTTT
-,-,TRBV5-6,TRBJ2-1,CASSLETSLGEQFF,TGTGCCAGCAGCTTGGAAACTAGCCTGGGTGAGCAGTTCTTC
TRBD2,-,TRBV5-1,TRBJ2-3,CASSLGGGGAEATQYF,TGCGCCAGCAGCCTCGGTGGCGGGGGGGCCGAAGCTACGCAGTATTTT
-,-,TRBV29-1,TRBJ1-6,CSVEVLTNNSPLHF,TGCAGCGTTGAAGTCCTCACGAATAATTCACCCCTCCACTTT
-,-,TRBV7-2,TRBJ1-6,CASSYPPGEIYNSPLHF,TGTGCCAGCAGCTACCCCCCCGGGGAAATCTATAATTCACCCCTCCACTTT
-,-,TRBV6-1,TRBJ1-5,CASSERVSFSNQPQHF,TGTGCCAGCAGTGAACGGGTTTCTTTCAGCAATCAGCCCCAGCATTTT
-,-,TRBV5-1,TRBJ1-2,CASSLEGRAYGYTF,TGCGCCAGCAGCTTGGAGGGCAGGGCCTATGGCTACACCTTC
TRBD1,-,TRBV7-2,TRBJ1-2,CASSRTQGGGYTF,TGTGCCAGCAGCCGCACCCAGGGGGGCGGCTACACCTTC
-,-,TRBV7-9,TRBJ2-1,CASSLRSTGLSDEQFF,TGTGCCAGCAGCTTGCGCTCAACAGGGCTGTCGGATGAGCAGTTCTTC
TRBD1,-,TRBV5-1,TRBJ1-2,CASSLYRGSPPNRYTF,TGCGCCAGCAGCTTGTACAGGGGGTCACCCCCTAATCGCTACACCTTC
TRBD2,-,TRBV27,TRBJ2-3,CASSQLAGPWGTQYF,TGTGCCAGCAGTCAATTAGCGGGGCCCTGGGGTACGCAGTATTTT
TRBD1,-,TRBV5-1,TRBJ1-5,CASSVRDRGDPNRVGYSNQPQHF,TGCGCCAGCAGCGTCCGGGACAGGGGAGACCCAAATCGAGTAGGTTATAGCAATCAGCCCCAGCATTTT
-,-,TRBV5-1,TRBJ2-3,CASSLRSPDTQYF,TGCGCCAGCAGCTTGAGAAGCCCAGATACGCAGTATTTT
TRBD1,-,TRBV7-9,TRBJ2-5,CASSFRQGGETQYF,TGTGCCAGCAGCTTTAGACAGGGTGGGGAGACCCAGTACTTC
-,once,TRBV5-1,TRBJ1-2,CASSLDRVNYGYTF,TGCGCCAGCAGCTTGGACCGGGTTAACTATGGCTACACCTTC
-,-,TRBV19,TRBJ1-5,CASSMTQNQPQHF,TGTGCCAGTAGTATGACCCAGAATCAGCCCCAGCATTTT
TRBD1,-,TRBV10-3,TRBJ1-1,CAISRDRDTEAFF,TGTGCCATCAGCCGGGACAGGGACACTGAAGCTTTCTTT
TRBD1,-,TRBV12-5,TRBJ2-7,CASATGGYEQYF,TGTGCTAGTGCCACAGGGGGCTACGAGCAGTACTTC
-,few,TRBV7-3,TRBJ2-1,CASSPGATNNEQFF,TGTGCCAGCAGCCCCGGGGCGACCAACAATGAGCAGTTCTTC
-,-,TRBV7-2,TRBJ1-5,CASSPDINNQPQHF,TGTGCCAGCAGCCCAGACATCAACAATCAGCCCCAGCATTTT
TRBD2,-,TRBV5-1,TRBJ2-3,CATQRTSGVTDTQYF,TGCGCCACGCAACGGACTAGCGGGGTCACAGATACGCAGTATTTT
-,few,TRBV21-1,TRBJ1-1,CASSIARPIEAFF,TGTGCCAGCAGCATCGCCAGGCCAATAGAAGCTTTCTTT
-,-,TRBV5-1,TRBJ1-6,CASSLGSVTSPLHF,TGCGCCAGCAGCTTGGGTTCGGTCACTTCACCCCTCCACTTT
-,-,TRBV9,TRBJ2-2,CASSVGFDRPNTGELFF,TGTGCCAGCAGCGTAGGGTTCGACAGGCCGAACACCGGGGAGCTGTTTTTT
TRBD2,-,TRBV5-4,TRBJ2-1,CASSRTSGGAGNEQFF,TGTGCCAGCAGCCGGACTAGCGGGGGGGCCGGGAATGAGCAGTTCTTC
TRBD1,-,TRBV30,TRBJ2-2,CAWSQGDGELFF,TGTGCCTGGAGCCAGGGGGACGGGGAGCTGTTTTTT
-,-,TRBV20-1,TRBJ2-7,CSAAHNYEQYF,TGCAGTGCTGCCCACAACTACGAGCAGTACTTC
-,-,TRBV5-4,TRBJ2-3,CASSIGQGGVDTQYF,TGTGCCAGCAGCATCGGGCAGGGGGGGGTAGATACGCAGTATTTT
-,-,TRBV5-4,TRBJ2-7,CASSRPGLQKAYEQYF,TGTGCCAGCAGCCGCCCAGGATTACAGAAAGCCTACGAGCAGTACTTC
-,-,TRBV5-1,TRBJ1-6,CASSLAVLHGRDSPLHF,TGCGCCAGCAGCTTGGCCGTGCTGCACGGTCGGGATTCACCCCTCCACTTT
-,-,TRBV5-1,TRBJ1-2,CASSFSTDYGYTF,TGCGCCAGCAGCTTTTCGACCGACTATGGCTACACCTTC
-,-,TRBV11-2,TRBJ1-4,CASSLNRGGFEKLFF,TGTGCCAGCAGCCTCAACCGGGGGGGTTTTGAAAAACTGTTTTTT
-,-,TRBV6-5,TRBJ1-2,CASSSGSVNYGYTF,TGTGCCAGCAGTTCCGGTTCGGTTAACTATGGCTACACCTTC
TRBD2,-,TRBV28,TRBJ2-1,CASSLSGGGGYEQFF,TGTGCCAGCAGTTTATCTGGCGGGGGGGGCTATGAGCAGTTCTTC
-,-,TRBV7-2,TRBJ1-2,CASSLRGGYGYTF,TGTGCCAGCAGCCTAAGGGGGGGCTATGGCTACACCTTC
-,few,TRBV27,TRBJ1-5,CASSLRPDQPQHF,TGTGCCAGCAGTCTTCGACCCGATCAGCCCCAGCATTTT
TRBD1,-,TRBV4-2,TRBJ1-2,CASSQDRPPGQGNYGYTF,TGTGCCAGCAGCCAAGATCGCCCCCCGGGACAGGGGAACTATGGCTACACCTTC
-,-,TRBV4-1,TRBJ2-2,CASSPGATAGELFF,TGCGCCAGCAGTCCAGGAGCGACAGCCGGGGAGCTGTTTTTT
-,-,TRBV6-5,TRBJ1-1,CASFAVDTEAFF,TGTGCCAGCTTCGCTGTAGATACTGAAGCTTTCTTT
-,-,TRBV19,TRBJ1-3,CASSTDGSGNTIYF,TGTGCCAGTAGTACCGATGGCTCTGGAAACACCATATATTTT
TRBD1,-,TRBV19,TRBJ1-2,CASSISSSLSGQGNGYTF,TGTGCCAGTAGTATCTCTTCCTCTCTTTCGGGACAGGGGAATGGCTACACCTTC
-,-,TRBV10-3,TRBJ2-6,CAISDIQGPGANVLTF,TGTGCCATCAGCGATATTCAGGGTCCTGGGGCCAACGTCCTGACTTTC
-,-,TRBV7-9,TRBJ2-7,CASSPLSGTTYEQYF,TGTGCCAGCAGCCCTCTCAGCGGGACAACCTACGAGCAGTACTTC